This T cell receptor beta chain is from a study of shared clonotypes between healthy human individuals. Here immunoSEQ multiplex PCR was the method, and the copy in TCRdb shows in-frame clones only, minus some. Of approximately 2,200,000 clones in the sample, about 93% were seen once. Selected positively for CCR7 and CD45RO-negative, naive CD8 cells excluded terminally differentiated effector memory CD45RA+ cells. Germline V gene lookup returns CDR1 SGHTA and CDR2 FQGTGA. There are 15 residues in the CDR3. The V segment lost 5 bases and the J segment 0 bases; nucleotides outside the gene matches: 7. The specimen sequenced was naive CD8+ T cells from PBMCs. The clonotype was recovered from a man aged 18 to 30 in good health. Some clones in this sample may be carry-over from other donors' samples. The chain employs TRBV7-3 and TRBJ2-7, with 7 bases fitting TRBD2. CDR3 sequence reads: CASSPWRGSSYEQYF. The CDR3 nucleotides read TGTGCCAGCAGCCCCTGGCGGGGGAGCTCCTACGAGCAGTACTTC. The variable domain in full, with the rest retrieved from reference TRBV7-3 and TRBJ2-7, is GAGVSQTPSNKVTEKGKYVELRCDPISGHTALYWYRQSLGQGPEFLIYFQGTGAADDSGLPNDRFFAVRPEGSVSTLKIQRTERGDSAVYLCASSPWRGSSYEQYFGPGTRLTVT.